The sequence of this T cell receptor (beta chain) was determined in a study of monozygotic twins with inflammatory bowel disease. TCRdb reworked the 5' RACE reads into one entry per CDR3 protein, no DNA. This repertoire includes roughly 100,000 distinct CDR3 sequences. This CDR3 has 16 residues. The chain carries TRBV12-3 or TRBV12-4 and TRBJ2-3; TCRdb lists TRBD2, though no DNA is available to test this call. The TCR was taken from a human donor with ulcerative colitis or Crohn's disease, or a healthy co-twin of an affected twin (not recorded which). Sequences were obtained from blood. CDR3: CASSLPLLSSTDTQYF.